These 32 T cell receptor beta chains were all obtained from the same sample, sequenced in a study of shared clonotypes between healthy human individuals (dated by TCRdb to 2020 to 2021). Library creation used the immunoSEQ multiplex PCR assay. Here the immuneACCESS table is served through TCRdb, limited to in-frame sequences with V and J called. Missing clones are a known gap in these copies; in checked studies unresolved V genes cover under half, and the rest lacks a known reason. Recorded for this sample are approximately 320,000 clones; 87% of them occurred a single time. 16% of the sample belongs to the ten largest clones. The sample consisted of memory CD8+ T cells sorted from blood. The label giving this sample's cell subset or site can be read as: CD45RO+ cells pooled with CCR7-negative TemRA cells. Source of these receptors: a young man in good health.

The V call is TRBV7-9, the J call TRBJ1-5; no definite D call. The V and J ends lost 4 bases and 0 bases respectively, with 7 bases between them. This CDR3 contains 14 residues. Germline values: CDR1 SEHNR, CDR2 FQNEAQ (reference sequence). DNA of the CDR3: TGTGCCAGCAGCTCTTGGGGTAGCAATCAGCCCCAGCATTTT. This translates into CASSSWGSNQPQHF.

The chain combines TRBV7-8 with TRBJ1-1, with 9 positions matching TRBD1. Looked up from germline, CDR1 is SGHVS and CDR2 is FQNEAQ. The CDR3 spans 14 residues. V shed 5 bases and J 4 bases; nucleotides not matched to a gene: 5. This CDR3 reads CASSQGQGRTEAFF. The CDR3 DNA reads as TGTGCCAGCAGCCAGGGACAGGGTCGCACTGAAGCTTTCTTT.

This chain links TRBV9 with TRBJ2-3; D gene unclear. This CDR3 region has 15 residues. V was clipped by 1 base and J by 0 bases, with 9 bases between them. The germline V gene encodes CDR1 SGDLS and CDR2 YYNGEE. CDR3 region: CASSVLGHSTDTQYF. In DNA, the CDR3 is TGTGCCAGCAGCGTACTAGGGCATAGCACAGATACGCAGTATTTT.

The gene calls are TRBV11-2 and TRBJ2-7; D call uncertain. The ends were cut back, 8 bases at V and 3 bases at J, with 8 bases in the middle. CDR1 is SGHAT, CDR2 FQNNGV, per germline. CDR3 size: 11 residues. This CDR3 reads CASGVFYEQYF. CDR3 DNA: TGTGCCAGCGGAGTGTTCTACGAGCAGTACTTC.

J is TRBJ1-2 and V is TRBV27; perhaps TRBD1 as D (6 bases). The ends were cut back, 5 bases at V and 6 bases at J, with 16 bases in the middle. The CDR3 is 14 amino acids. Germline V gene sequence: CDR1 MNHEY, CDR2 SMNVEV (reference sequence). The CDR3 DNA reads as TGTGCCAGCAGTCCCCGTAGCAGGGGAGATGGCTACACCTTC. Translated, it gives CASSPRSRGDGYTF.

This clone was counted once. The rearrangement uses TRBV4-1 and TRBJ1-2; D might be TRBD1 (5 bases). The germline V gene has CDR1 MGHRA and CDR2 YSYEKL. The CDR3 loop spans 16 amino acids. The ends were cut back, 4 bases at V and 2 bases at J, with 17 bases in the middle. The CDR3 DNA is TGCGCCAGCAGCCTTAGTTGGGGCTGGTACAACTATGGCTACACCTTC. Its translation is CASSLSWGWYNYGYTF.

J is TRBJ2-5 and V is TRBV7-9; a possible D gene is TRBD2 (6 bases). Trimming left V 9 bases short and J 2 bases short, with 10 bases between. CDR3 size: 12 residues. Germline CDR1 is SEHNR and CDR2 is FQNEAQ (reference sequence). In DNA form, the CDR3 reads TGTGCCAGTCGGGGGAGACAAGAGACCCAGTACTTC. Translating it yields CASRGRQETQYF.

The V and J genes are TRBV4-1 and TRBJ2-4; TRBD2 matches at 13 bases. After removal of 4 bases from V and 0 bases from J, the junction contained 15 bases not matched to a gene. CDR3 length equals 21 residues. The germline gives CDR1 MGHRA, CDR2 YSYEKL. The CDR3, as DNA: TGCGCCAGCAGCCGGATATTTAGGACTAGCGGGAGACTACTAGCCAAAAACATTCAGTACTTC. Its translation: CASSRIFRTSGRLLAKNIQYF.

The chain combines TRBV10-1 with TRBJ2-1; 8 nucleotides line up with TRBD1. From germline, CDR1 is WNHNN and CDR2 SYGVQD (reference sequence). The CDR3 has 15 residues. V shed 3 bases, J shed 8 bases, and the junction held 9 bases outside the gene matches. The CDR3 nucleotides read TGCGCCAGCAGTGACTCCACAGGGGGAATAGATGAGCAGTTCTTC. This gives the protein CASSDSTGGIDEQFF.

The CDR3 protein is CASSSPSGGGPLHF. The CDR3 region has the DNA TGTGCCAGCAGCTCCCCTTCTGGGGGAGGACCCCTCCACTTT. The chain combines TRBV9 with TRBJ1-6, with D perhaps TRBD1 (5 bases). From germline, CDR1 is SGDLS and CDR2 YYNGEE. The germline V and J ends were trimmed by 4 bases and 12 bases, with 17 bases remaining between them. This CDR3 comprises 14 residues.

The chain joins TRBV28 to TRBJ2-7, with 13 positions matching TRBD2. V lost 6 bases, J lost 3 bases, and 8 bases stayed unmatched. Germline CDR1 and CDR2: MDHEN and SYDVKM. The CDR3 runs 16 residues. The CDR3 is CASSARTSGGYYEQYF. CDR3 sequence (DNA): TGTGCCAGCAGCGCTCGGACTAGCGGGGGTTACTACGAGCAGTACTTC.

V and J are TRBV9 and TRBJ1-5; D is perhaps TRBD1 (5 bases). The CDR3 consists of 15 residues. Trimming pared 2 bases from V and 3 bases from J, leaving 12 bases between. Germline CDR1 reads SGDLS; CDR2 reads YYNGEE. CDR3 loop: CASSVTGAINQPQHF. The DNA for the CDR3 is TGTGCCAGCAGCGTTACTGGGGCCATCAATCAGCCCCAGCATTTT.

The J gene is TRBJ1-6, the V gene TRBV27; D is unresolved. The CDR3 consists of 13 residues. Deletions cut 3 bases from V and 6 bases from J, with 6 bases between. Germline loops: CDR1 MNHEY, CDR2 SMNVEV (reference sequence). DNA for the CDR3: TGTGCCAGCAGTTTCCAGAGTAATTCACCCCTCCACTTT. This translates into CASSFQSNSPLHF.

On this clone: This probably arose from a read error, given a far larger clone one base away. The sample carries other DNA sequences with the same CDR3. The chain recombines TRBV11-2 with TRBJ1-2, with D hard to call. Germline assignment: CDR1 SGHAT and CDR2 FQNNGV. V shed 1 base and J shed 5 bases, with 8 bases lying between them. This CDR3 is built from 13 residues. CDR3 nucleotides: TGTGCCAGCAGCTTAGGGGTAGGGTATGGCTACACCTTC. It codes for CASSLGVGYGYTF. The variable domain in full, completed from reference TRBV11-2 and TRBJ1-2, reads EAGVAQSPRYKIIEKRQSVAFWCNPISGHATLYWYQQILGQGPKLLIQFQNNGVVDDSQLPKDRFSAERLKGVDSTLKIQPAKLEDSAVYLCASSLGVGYGYTFGSGTRLTVV.

The rearrangement joins TRBV7-2 to TRBJ2-2, with 8 bases fitting TRBD1. Germline loops: CDR1 SGHTA, CDR2 FQGNSA. The CDR3 runs to 18 residues. V shed 1 base, J shed 3 bases, and the junction held 10 bases outside the gene matches. In DNA form, the CDR3 reads TGTGCCAGCAGCTTAGGGGGACAGGCCGTATTGTACACCGGGGAGCTGTTTTTT. The encoded protein is CASSLGGQAVLYTGELFF. Drawing the rest from reference TRBV7-2 and TRBJ2-2, the complete variable domain is GAGVSQSPSNKVTEKGKDVELRCDPISGHTALYWYRQSLGQGLEFLIYFQGNSAPDKSGLPSDRFSAERTGGSVSTLTIQRTQQEDSAVYLCASSLGGQAVLYTGELFFGEGSRLTVL.

The V gene is TRBV11-1, the J gene TRBJ1-2; 7 positions match TRBD1. CDR1 and CDR2 (germline): SGHAT, FQDESV (reference sequence). The CDR3 runs to 13 residues. V lost 4 bases to trimming and J lost 4 bases; unmatched junction nucleotides: 3. CDR3 in DNA: TGTGCCAGCAGCTCGGGACAGATCTATGGCTACACCTTC. It translates to CASSSGQIYGYTF. Looking up the rest from reference TRBV11-1 and TRBJ1-2 gives the full variable domain: EAEVAQSPRYKITEKSQAVAFWCDPISGHATLYWYRQILGQGPELLVQFQDESVVDDSQLPKDRFSAERLKGVDSTLKIQPAELGDSAMYLCASSSGQIYGYTFGSGTRLTVV.

V gene TRBV27 combines with J gene TRBJ2-7; D ambiguous. V was pared by 5 bases and J by 3 bases, with 17 bases between. The germline gives CDR1 MNHEY, CDR2 SMNVEV (reference sequence). There are 15 residues in the CDR3. CDR3 protein: CASSLTEEPYYEQYF. In DNA, the CDR3 is TGTGCCAGCAGTCTTACCGAAGAACCCTACTACGAGCAGTACTTC.

To note about this clone: The same CDR3 can be traced to other DNA sequences in this sample. The chain couples TRBV4-1 to TRBJ2-7; 13 nucleotides line up with TRBD2. The CDR3 has 15 amino acids. J was trimmed by 3 bases and V by 3 bases; bases with no gene match: 2. CDR1 MGHRA and CDR2 YSYEKL come from the germline V gene. In DNA form, the CDR3 reads TGCGCCAGCAGCCAGGGGACTAGCGGGGTCTACGAGCAGTACTTC. Protein sequence: CASSQGTSGVYEQYF.

The CDR3 region is CAISESYRDTTNEKLFF. As DNA, the CDR3 is TGTGCCATCAGTGAGTCGTACAGGGATACAACTAATGAAAAACTGTTTTTT. The chain is built from TRBV10-3 and TRBJ1-4, with D possibly TRBD1 on 6 matching bases. Trimming cost V 0 bases and J 0 bases, with 11 bases left between them. Germline V gene lookup returns CDR1 ENHRY and CDR2 SYGVKD. The CDR3 runs 17 residues.

The chain recombines TRBV27 with TRBJ2-7; 9 nucleotides agree with TRBD1. Germline-derived CDR1 and CDR2 are MNHEY and SMNVEV (reference sequence). V gave up 5 bases and J gave up 2 bases; unmatched junction bases: 7. The CDR3 has 15 amino acids. This CDR3 is CASSTPGQGPYEQYF. The CDR3 nucleotides are TGTGCCAGCAGTACACCGGGACAGGGACCCTACGAGCAGTACTTC.

This chain connects TRBV30 to TRBJ2-7; 8 positions agree with TRBD2. This CDR3 has 19 residues. Trimming removed 0 bases from V and 1 base from J; junction bases left unmatched: 17. Germline V gene lookup returns CDR1 GTSNPN and CDR2 SVGIG (reference sequence). CDR3 nucleotides: TGTGCCTGGAGTGTGGGTCGAAGCGGGAGTGTTTTTCTATCCTACGAGCAGTACTTC. Protein: CAWSVGRSGSVFLSYEQYF.

V gene TRBV28 combines with J gene TRBJ2-4; D uncertain. The CDR3 loop spans 14 amino acids. From germline, CDR1 is MDHEN and CDR2 SYDVKM. Trimming removed 2 bases at V and 0 bases at J, with 5 bases between. The CDR3 DNA sequence: TGTGCCAGCAGTTTACGGTTAGCCAAAAACATTCAGTACTTC. Amino acid sequence: CASSLRLAKNIQYF.

The rearrangement links TRBV9 to TRBJ1-5; 7 bases agree with TRBD1. With 3 bases clipped from V and 3 bases from J, the junction kept 6 bases outside the gene matches. This CDR3 region has 15 residues. CDR1 and CDR2 (germline): SGDLS, YYNGEE. The CDR3 protein is CASSETGFDNQPQHF. For the CDR3, the DNA is TGTGCCAGCAGCGAGACAGGGTTTGACAATCAGCCCCAGCATTTT.

This rearrangement joins TRBV5-4 to TRBJ2-1, with 14 bases fitting TRBD2. V dropped 4 bases and J dropped 7; count of bases not matched to a gene: 4. CDR3 length: 15 amino acids. The germline gives CDR1 SGHNT, CDR2 YYREEE (reference sequence). The CDR3 loop is CASSVGLAGVNEQFF. The DNA for the CDR3 is TGTGCCAGCAGCGTGGGACTAGCGGGAGTTAATGAGCAGTTCTTC.

The chain combines TRBV25-1 with TRBJ2-1; D remains ambiguous. The CDR3 has 14 residues. The germline V gene encodes CDR1 MGHDK and CDR2 SYGVNS. The V end was cut by 6 bases, the J end by 3 bases, with 12 bases between. As DNA, the CDR3 is TGTGCCAGCAGCCTTTCAGTTTTCTACAATGAGCAGTTCTTC. This codes for CASSLSVFYNEQFF. Using reference TRBV25-1 and TRBJ2-1 for the parts outside the CDR3, the full variable domain is EADIYQTPRYLVIGTGKKITLECSQTMGHDKMYWYQQDPGMELHLIHYSYGVNSTEKGDLSSESTVSRIRTEHFPLTLESARPSHTSQYLCASSLSVFYNEQFFGPGTRLTVL.

This clone has a handful of counts. The rearrangement uses TRBV5-5 and TRBJ1-2; 8 positions agree with TRBD1. The CDR3 runs to 13 residues. Trimming took 4 bases from V and 5 from J; bases not matched to a gene: 4. Per the germline V gene, CDR1 is SGHKS and CDR2 is YYEKEE (reference sequence). The CDR3, as DNA: TGTGCCAGCAGCGACAGGGGCGCATATGGCTACACCTTC. Its translation: CASSDRGAYGYTF.

This chain links TRBV7-6 with TRBJ2-2; the D is unclear. With 4 bases removed from V and 0 bases from J, the gap between germline ends came to 18 bases. Germline-derived CDR1 and CDR2 are SGHVS and FNYEAQ. There are 18 residues in the CDR3. The CDR3 DNA follows: TGTGCCAGCAGCTCGTTTGGACGGACCTTCGCGAACACCGGGGAGCTGTTTTTT. Its translation: CASSSFGRTFANTGELFF.

The chain uses TRBV5-1 and TRBJ2-3; D is possibly TRBD1 (5 bases). Germline V gene lookup returns CDR1 SGHRS and CDR2 YFSETQ. Trimming took 0 bases from V and 4 from J, leaving 30 bases between them. The CDR3 extends over 21 amino acids. The CDR3 protein is CASSLAWQGESSTHHPDTQYF. Written as DNA, the CDR3 is TGCGCCAGCAGCTTGGCCTGGCAGGGTGAGTCCAGTACCCACCACCCAGATACGCAGTATTTT.

This clone was seen a few times. The rearrangement joins TRBV4-1 to TRBJ2-7, with 9 bases lining up with TRBD1. Per germline, CDR1 MGHRA and CDR2 YSYEKL. The CDR3 runs to 15 residues. V was pared by 4 bases and J by 9 bases, with 13 bases of the junction left unmatched. The DNA of the CDR3 is TGCGCCAGCAGCCTTTCCTGGGGGACAGGGCGGGGGCAGTACTTC. It yields the protein CASSLSWGTGRGQYF.

In this sample, this clone is medium-sized. The V call is TRBV13, the J call TRBJ1-1, with TRBD1 as a possible D gene (6 bases). The CDR3 totals 14 residues. Trimming cost V 4 bases and J 10 bases, with 19 bases left between them. Germline lookup yields CDR1 PRHDT and CDR2 FYEKMQ (reference sequence). CDR3 DNA sequence: TGTGCCAGCAGCTGGCGGGGGGCTCCTCAGGCAGCTTTCTTT. It is translated as CASSWRGAPQAAFF.

This chain connects TRBV7-8 to TRBJ1-5; 7 bases match TRBD1. In germline, CDR1 is SGHVS, CDR2 FQNEAQ. V was pared by 5 bases and J by 4 bases, with 8 bases of the junction left unmatched. The CDR3 spans 15 residues. CDR3 coding DNA: TGTGCCAGCAGCCCCCTGCAGGGGGGTAATCAGCCCCAGCATTTT. The encoded protein is CASSPLQGGNQPQHF.

The chain joins TRBV19 to TRBJ2-7; a weak D match, TRBD2 (6 bases). The CDR3 sequence is 16 residues long. V lost 6 bases and J lost 2, with 20 bases in between. The germline V gene has CDR1 LNHDA and CDR2 SQIVND (reference sequence). DNA for the CDR3: TGTGCCAGTAGCGACACCTTGGGGGGTAAGACCTACGAGCAGTACTTC. It is translated as CASSDTLGGKTYEQYF.